The sequence of this TCR beta chain was determined in a study of blood T cell repertoires in COVID-19. Overall study: Samples came from the United States, Italy and Spain, spanning acute and convalescent COVID-19. Sources were T cells, B-cell-depleted T cells, or PBMCs; the material itself was cDNA or gDNA.

The authors' processing: Estimated nucleated cell counts came from reference gene primer amplification. Sequencing was performed with immunoSEQ multiplex PCR; in TCRdb, only in-frame clones are kept and a portion is missing. V and J calls plus clone size are reproduced from that table; the DNA served to infer D and trimming. The sample shows over 250,000 clones, about nine tenths of them seen only once. The clonotype comes from a woman between 55 and 75 years old with acute or convalescent COVID-19. The specimen sequenced was peripheral blood.

This CDR3 is CASSFGTGPSYEQYF. For the CDR3, the DNA is TGTGCCAGCAGTTTTGGGACAGGTCCTTCCTACGAGCAGTACTTC. This chain links TRBV27 with TRBJ2-7, with 8 bases matching TRBD1. Trimming took 3 bases from V and 1 from J; bases not matched to a gene: 5. The CDR3 loop spans 15 amino acids. Germline lookup yields CDR1 MNHEY and CDR2 SMNVEV (reference sequence).